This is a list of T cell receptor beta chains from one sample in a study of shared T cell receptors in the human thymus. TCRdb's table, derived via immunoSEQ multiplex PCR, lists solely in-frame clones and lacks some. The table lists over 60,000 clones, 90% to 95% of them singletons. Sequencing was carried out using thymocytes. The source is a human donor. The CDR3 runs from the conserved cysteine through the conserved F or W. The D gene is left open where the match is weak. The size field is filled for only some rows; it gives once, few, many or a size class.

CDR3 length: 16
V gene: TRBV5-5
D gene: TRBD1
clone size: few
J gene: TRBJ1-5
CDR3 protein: CASSNSRDRENQPQHF
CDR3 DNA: TGTGCCAGCAGTAACTCCAGGGACAGGGAAAATCAGCCCCAGCATTTT

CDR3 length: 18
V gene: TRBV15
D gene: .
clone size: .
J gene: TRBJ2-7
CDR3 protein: CATSRDSIGTTSSYEQYF
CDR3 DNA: TGTGCCACCAGCAGAGATTCTATAGGGACGACTTCTTCCTACGAGCAGTACTTC

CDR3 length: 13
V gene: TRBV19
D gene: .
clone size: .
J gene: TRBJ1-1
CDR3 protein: CASRPQGDTEAFF
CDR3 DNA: TGTGCCAGTAGGCCACAGGGTGACACTGAAGCTTTCTTT

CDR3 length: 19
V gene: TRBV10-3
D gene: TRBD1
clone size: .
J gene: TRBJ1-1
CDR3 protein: CAISESVRGRQEVNTEAFF
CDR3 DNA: TGTGCCATCAGTGAGAGCGTGAGGGGGCGTCAAGAGGTGAACACTGAAGCTTTCTTT

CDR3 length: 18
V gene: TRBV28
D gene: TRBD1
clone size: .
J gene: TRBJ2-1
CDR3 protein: CASSHYPLRGQGAIVQFF
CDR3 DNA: TGTGCCAGCAGTCATTACCCTCTAAGGGGACAGGGGGCAATTGTGCAGTTCTTC

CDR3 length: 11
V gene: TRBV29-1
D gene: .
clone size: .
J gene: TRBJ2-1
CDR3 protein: CSAVRSNEQFF
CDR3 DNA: TGCAGCGCGGTCCGTTCTAATGAGCAGTTCTTC

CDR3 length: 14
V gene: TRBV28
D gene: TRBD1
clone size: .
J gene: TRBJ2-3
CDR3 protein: CASSYRWDRDTQYF
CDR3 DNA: TGTGCCAGCAGTTACCGATGGGACAGAGATACGCAGTATTTT

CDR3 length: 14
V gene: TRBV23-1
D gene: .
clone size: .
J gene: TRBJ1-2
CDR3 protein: CASSQSRQGYGYTF
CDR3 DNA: TGCGCCAGCAGTCAATCGAGGCAGGGCTATGGCTACACCTTC

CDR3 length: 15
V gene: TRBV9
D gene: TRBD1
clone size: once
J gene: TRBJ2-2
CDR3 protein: CASSVGAGGGGELFF
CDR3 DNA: TGTGCCAGCAGCGTAGGGGCAGGGGGTGGCGGGGAGCTGTTTTTT

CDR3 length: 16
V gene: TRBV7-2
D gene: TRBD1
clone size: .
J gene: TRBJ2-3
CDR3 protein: CASSLTGGQGTDTQYF
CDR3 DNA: TGTGCCAGCAGCCTAACCGGGGGACAGGGCACAGATACGCAGTATTTT

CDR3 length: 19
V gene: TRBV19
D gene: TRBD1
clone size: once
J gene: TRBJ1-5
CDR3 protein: CASSITRDRGDVSNQPQHF
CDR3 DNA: TGTGCCAGTAGTATAACCCGGGACAGGGGTGATGTTAGCAATCAGCCCCAGCATTTT

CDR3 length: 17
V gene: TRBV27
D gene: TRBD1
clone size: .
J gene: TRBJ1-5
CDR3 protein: CASSSTGAPYSNQPQHF
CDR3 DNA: TGTGCCAGCAGTTCGACAGGGGCACCATATAGCAATCAGCCCCAGCATTTT

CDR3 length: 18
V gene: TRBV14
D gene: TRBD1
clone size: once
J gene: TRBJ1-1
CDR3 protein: CASSQAEGTGDLGTEAFF
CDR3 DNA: TGTGCCAGCAGCCAAGCCGAAGGGACAGGTGATTTGGGCACTGAAGCTTTCTTT

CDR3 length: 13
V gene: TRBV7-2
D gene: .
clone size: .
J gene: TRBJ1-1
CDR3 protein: CASSHRSDTEAFF
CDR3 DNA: TGTGCCAGCAGCCATCGTTCCGACACTGAAGCTTTCTTT

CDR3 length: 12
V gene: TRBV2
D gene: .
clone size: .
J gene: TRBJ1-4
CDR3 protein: CASTSGSVKLFF
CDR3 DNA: TGTGCCAGCACCAGTGGAAGCGTAAAACTGTTTTTT

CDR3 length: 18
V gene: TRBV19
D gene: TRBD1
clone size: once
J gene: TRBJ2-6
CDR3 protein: CASSIQGTGPAGANVLTF
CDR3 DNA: TGTGCCAGTAGTATCCAGGGGACAGGGCCTGCTGGGGCCAACGTCCTGACTTTC

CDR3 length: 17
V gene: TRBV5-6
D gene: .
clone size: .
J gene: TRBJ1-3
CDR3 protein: CASSLSGRNLSGNTIYF
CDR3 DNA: TGTGCCAGCAGCTTGTCAGGGCGGAACCTCTCTGGAAACACCATATATTTT

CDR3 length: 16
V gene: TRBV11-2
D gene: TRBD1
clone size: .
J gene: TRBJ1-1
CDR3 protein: CASSPGYPGQRTEAFF
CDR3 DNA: TGTGCCAGCAGCCCAGGGTATCCGGGACAGCGAACTGAAGCTTTCTTT

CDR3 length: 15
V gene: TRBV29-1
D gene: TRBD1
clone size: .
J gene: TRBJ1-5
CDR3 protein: CSVVDRDDSNQPQHF
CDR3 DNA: TGCAGCGTAGTAGACAGGGACGATAGCAATCAGCCCCAGCATTTT

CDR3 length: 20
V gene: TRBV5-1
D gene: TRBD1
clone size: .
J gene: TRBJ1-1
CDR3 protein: CASTSGDRGREAGGNTEAFF
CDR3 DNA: TGCGCCAGCACCTCTGGGGACAGGGGAAGAGAGGCGGGTGGAAACACTGAAGCTTTCTTT

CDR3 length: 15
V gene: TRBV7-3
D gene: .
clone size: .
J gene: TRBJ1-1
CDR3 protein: CASSLSATLNTEAFF
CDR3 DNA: TGTGCCAGCAGCCTGAGCGCCACTTTAAACACTGAAGCTTTCTTT

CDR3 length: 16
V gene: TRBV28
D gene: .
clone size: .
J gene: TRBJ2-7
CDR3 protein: CASSSFWSSEAYEQYF
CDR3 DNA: TGTGCCAGCAGTTCCTTTTGGAGTAGCGAGGCCTACGAGCAGTACTTC

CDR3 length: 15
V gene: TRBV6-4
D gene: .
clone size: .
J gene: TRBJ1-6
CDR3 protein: CASSGTAGYNSPLHF
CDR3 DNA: TGTGCCAGCAGTGGGACTGCAGGCTATAATTCACCCCTCCACTTT

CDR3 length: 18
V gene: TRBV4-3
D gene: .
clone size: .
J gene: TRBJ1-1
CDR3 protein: CASSHEINQGRKGTEAFF
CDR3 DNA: TGCGCCAGCAGCCACGAAATTAACCAGGGAAGAAAGGGCACTGAAGCTTTCTTT

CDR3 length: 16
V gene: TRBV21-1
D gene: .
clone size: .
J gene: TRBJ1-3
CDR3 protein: CASSTGGEFGGNTIYF
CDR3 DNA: TGTGCCAGCAGCACGGGCGGTGAATTCGGGGGAAACACCATATATTTT

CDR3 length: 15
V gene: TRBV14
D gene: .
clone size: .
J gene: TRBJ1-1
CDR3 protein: CASRLADGVNTEAFF
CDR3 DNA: TGTGCCAGCAGACTCGCCGACGGAGTGAACACTGAAGCTTTCTTT

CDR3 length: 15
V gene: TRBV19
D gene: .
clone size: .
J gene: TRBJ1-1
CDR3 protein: CASSIGKAANTEAFF
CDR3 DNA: TGTGCCAGTAGTATAGGGAAAGCAGCGAACACTGAAGCTTTCTTT

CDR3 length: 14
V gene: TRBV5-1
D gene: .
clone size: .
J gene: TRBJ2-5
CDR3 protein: CASGSDKGEETQYF
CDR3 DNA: TGCGCCAGCGGATCGGACAAGGGGGAAGAGACCCAGTACTTC

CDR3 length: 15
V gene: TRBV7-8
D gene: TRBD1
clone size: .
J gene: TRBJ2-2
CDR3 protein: CASSLGTGSFGELFF
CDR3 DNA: TGTGCCAGCAGCTTAGGGACAGGGTCTTTCGGGGAGCTGTTTTTT

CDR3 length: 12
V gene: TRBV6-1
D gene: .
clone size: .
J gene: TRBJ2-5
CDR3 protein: CASIAGGETQYF
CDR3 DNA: TGTGCCAGCATAGCCGGGGGAGAGACCCAGTACTTC

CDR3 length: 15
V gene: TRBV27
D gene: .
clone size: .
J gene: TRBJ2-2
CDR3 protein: CASTPRRIGTGELFF
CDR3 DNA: TGTGCCAGCACGCCCCGGCGAATAGGGACCGGGGAGCTGTTTTTT

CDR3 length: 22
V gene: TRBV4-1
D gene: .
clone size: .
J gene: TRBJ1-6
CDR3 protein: CASSRASGAKVQFPSYNSPLHF
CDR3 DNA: TGCGCCAGCAGCCGAGCTTCAGGGGCGAAGGTACAGTTCCCCTCCTATAATTCACCCCTCCACTTT

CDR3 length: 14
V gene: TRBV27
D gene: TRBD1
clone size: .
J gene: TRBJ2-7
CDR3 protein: CASQQGTDPYEQYF
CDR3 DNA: TGTGCCAGCCAACAGGGGACCGACCCGTACGAGCAGTACTTC

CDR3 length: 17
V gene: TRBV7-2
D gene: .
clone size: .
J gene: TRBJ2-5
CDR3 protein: CASSSKTHPGWQETQYF
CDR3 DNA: TGTGCCAGCAGTTCCAAGACCCACCCGGGGTGGCAAGAGACCCAGTACTTC

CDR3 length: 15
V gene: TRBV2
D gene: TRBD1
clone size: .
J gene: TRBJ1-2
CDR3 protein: CASSGTSDRDYGYTF
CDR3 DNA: TGTGCCAGCAGTGGAACTTCAGACAGGGACTATGGCTACACCTTC

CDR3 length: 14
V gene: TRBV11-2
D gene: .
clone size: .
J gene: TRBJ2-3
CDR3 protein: CALSRAGETDTQYF
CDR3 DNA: TGTGCCCTCAGTAGAGCCGGGGAGACAGATACGCAGTATTTT

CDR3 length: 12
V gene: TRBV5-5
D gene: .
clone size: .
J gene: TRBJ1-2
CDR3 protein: CASSPQAYGYTF
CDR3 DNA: TGTGCCAGCAGCCCCCAGGCCTATGGCTACACCTTC

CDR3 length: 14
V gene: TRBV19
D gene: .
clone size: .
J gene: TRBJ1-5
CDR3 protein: CASTIQGSPQPQHF
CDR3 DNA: TGTGCCAGTACCATCCAGGGGTCCCCTCAGCCCCAGCATTTT

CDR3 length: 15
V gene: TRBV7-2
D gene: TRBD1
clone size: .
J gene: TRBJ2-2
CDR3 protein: CAAILDRRDTGELFF
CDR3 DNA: TGTGCCGCTATACTGGACAGGAGAGACACCGGGGAGCTGTTTTTT

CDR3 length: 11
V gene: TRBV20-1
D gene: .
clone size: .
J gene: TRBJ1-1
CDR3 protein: CSAPRNTEAFF
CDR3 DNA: TGCAGTGCTCCTAGGAACACTGAAGCTTTCTTT